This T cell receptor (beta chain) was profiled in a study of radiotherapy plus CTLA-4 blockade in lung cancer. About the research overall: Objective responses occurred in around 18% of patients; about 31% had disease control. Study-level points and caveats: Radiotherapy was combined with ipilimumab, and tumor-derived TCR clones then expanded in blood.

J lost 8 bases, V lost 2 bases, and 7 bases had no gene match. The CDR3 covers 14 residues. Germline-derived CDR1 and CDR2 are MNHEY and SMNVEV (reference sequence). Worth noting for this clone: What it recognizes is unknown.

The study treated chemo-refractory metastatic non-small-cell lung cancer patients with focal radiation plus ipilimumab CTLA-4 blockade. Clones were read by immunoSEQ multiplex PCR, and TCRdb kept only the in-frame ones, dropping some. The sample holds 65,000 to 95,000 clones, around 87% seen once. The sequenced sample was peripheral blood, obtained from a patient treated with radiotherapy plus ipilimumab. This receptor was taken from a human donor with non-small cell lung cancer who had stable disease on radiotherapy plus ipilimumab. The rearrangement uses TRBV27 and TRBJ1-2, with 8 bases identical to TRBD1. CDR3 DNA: TGTGCCAGCAGTTTAAACCCAGGGGGCGGCGGCTACACCTTC. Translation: CASSLNPGGGGYTF.